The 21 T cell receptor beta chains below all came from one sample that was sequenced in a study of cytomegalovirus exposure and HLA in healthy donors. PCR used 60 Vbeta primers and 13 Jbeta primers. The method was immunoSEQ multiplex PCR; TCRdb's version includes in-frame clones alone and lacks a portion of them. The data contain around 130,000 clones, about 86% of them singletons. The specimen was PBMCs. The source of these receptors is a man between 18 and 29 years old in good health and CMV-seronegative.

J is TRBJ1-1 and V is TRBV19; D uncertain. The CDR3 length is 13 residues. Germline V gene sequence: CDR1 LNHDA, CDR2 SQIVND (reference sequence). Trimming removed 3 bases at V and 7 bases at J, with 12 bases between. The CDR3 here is CASSIGVYSEAFF. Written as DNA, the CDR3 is TGTGCCAGTAGTATCGGTGTGTATAGTGAAGCTTTCTTT.

CDR3 protein: CASSAGGLAGNQETQYF. CDR3 DNA: TGTGCCAGCAGCGCGGGGGGCCTAGCGGGGAACCAAGAGACCCAGTACTTC. The genes are TRBV9 and TRBJ2-5; 9 bases map to TRBD2. V was clipped by 3 bases and J by 0 bases; unmatched bases: 9. The CDR3 contains 17 residues. CDR1 is SGDLS and CDR2 is YYNGEE in the germline V gene.

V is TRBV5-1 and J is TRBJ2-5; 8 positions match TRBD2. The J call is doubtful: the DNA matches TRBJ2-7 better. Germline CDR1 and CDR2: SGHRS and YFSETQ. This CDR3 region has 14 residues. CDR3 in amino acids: CASTPGGTPYEQYF. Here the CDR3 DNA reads TGCGCCAGCACCCCGGGGGGGACACCATACGAGCAGTACTTC.

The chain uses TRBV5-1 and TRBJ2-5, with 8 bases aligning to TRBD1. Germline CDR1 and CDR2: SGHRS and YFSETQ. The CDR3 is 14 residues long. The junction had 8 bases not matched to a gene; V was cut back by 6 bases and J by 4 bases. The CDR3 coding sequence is TGCGCCAGCACCCGACAGGGGATTAGAGAGACCCAGTACTTC. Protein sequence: CASTRQGIRETQYF.

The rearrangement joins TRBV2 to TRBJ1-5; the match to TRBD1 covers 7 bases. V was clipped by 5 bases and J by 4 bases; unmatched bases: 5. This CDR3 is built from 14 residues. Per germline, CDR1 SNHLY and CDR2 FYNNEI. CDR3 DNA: TGTGCCAGCAGTTACGACAGGGCTAATCAGCCCCAGCATTTT. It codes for CASSYDRANQPQHF.

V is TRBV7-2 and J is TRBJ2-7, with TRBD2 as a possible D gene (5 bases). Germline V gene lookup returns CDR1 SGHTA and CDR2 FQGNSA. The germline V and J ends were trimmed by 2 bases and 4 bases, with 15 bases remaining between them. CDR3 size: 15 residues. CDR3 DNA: TGTGCCAGCAGCTTATCGGGATCTCAGGTGTACGAGCAGTACTTC. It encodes CASSLSGSQVYEQYF.

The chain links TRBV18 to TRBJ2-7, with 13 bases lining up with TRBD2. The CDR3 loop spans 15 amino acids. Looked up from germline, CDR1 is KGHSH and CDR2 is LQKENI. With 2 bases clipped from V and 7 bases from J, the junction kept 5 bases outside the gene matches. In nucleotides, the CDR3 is TGTGCCAGCTCACCAACTAGCGGGGGGGCTGGAGAGCAGTACTTC. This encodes CASSPTSGGAGEQYF.

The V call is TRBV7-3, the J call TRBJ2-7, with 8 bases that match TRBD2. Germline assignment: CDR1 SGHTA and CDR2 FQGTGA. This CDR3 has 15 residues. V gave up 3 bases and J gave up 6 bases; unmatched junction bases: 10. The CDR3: CASSFGLAGSSEQYF. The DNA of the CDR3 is TGTGCCAGCAGCTTCGGCCTAGCGGGCTCCAGCGAGCAGTACTTC.

CDR3 coding DNA: TGTGCCATCAGGAAGGGCGGGGACTACGAGCAGTACTTC. As protein: CAIRKGGDYEQYF. The chain combines TRBV10-3 with TRBJ2-5; a weak D match, TRBD2 (6 bases). The J call may be in error: the DNA end matches TRBJ2-7 better. Germline V gene sequence: CDR1 ENHRY, CDR2 SYGVKD. The CDR3 is 13 residues long.

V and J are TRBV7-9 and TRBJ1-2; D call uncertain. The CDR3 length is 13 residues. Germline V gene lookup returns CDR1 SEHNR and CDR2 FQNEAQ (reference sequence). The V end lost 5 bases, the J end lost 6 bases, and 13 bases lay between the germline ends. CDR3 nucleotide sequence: TGTGCCAGCAGCCCGGGGAACGGGAATGGCTACACCTTC. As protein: CASSPGNGNGYTF.

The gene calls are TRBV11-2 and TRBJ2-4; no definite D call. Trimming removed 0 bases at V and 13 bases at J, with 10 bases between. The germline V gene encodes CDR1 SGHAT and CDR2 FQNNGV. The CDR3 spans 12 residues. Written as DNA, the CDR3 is TGTGCCAGCAGCTTAGATAATGGAGTCCAGTACTTC. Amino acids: CASSLDNGVQYF.

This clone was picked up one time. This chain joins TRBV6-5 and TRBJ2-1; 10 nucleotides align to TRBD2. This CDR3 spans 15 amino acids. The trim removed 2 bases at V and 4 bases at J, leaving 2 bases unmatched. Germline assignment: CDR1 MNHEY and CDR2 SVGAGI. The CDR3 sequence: CASSYSGGAYNEQFF. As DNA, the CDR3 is TGTGCCAGCAGTTACAGCGGGGGGGCGTACAATGAGCAGTTCTTC.

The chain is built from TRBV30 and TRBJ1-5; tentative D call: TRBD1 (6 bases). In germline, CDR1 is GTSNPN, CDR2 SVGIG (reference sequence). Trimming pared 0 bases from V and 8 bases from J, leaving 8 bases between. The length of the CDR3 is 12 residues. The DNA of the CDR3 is TGTGCCTGGAGTGTTAACAGGGAGCCCCAGCATTTT. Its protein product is CAWSVNREPQHF.

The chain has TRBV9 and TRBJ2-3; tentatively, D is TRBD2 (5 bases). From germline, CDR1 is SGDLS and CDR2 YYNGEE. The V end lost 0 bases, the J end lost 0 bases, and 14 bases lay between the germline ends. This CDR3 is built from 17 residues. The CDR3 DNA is TGTGCCAGCAGCGTAGAACATCGGGAATCTAGCACAGATACGCAGTATTTT. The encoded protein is CASSVEHRESSTDTQYF.

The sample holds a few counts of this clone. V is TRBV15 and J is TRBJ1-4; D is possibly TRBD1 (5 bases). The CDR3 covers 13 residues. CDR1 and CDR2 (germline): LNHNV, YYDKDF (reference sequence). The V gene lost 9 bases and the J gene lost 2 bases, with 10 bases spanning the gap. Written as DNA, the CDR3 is TGTGCCACTGCCAGGGATACTAATGAAAAACTGTTTTTT. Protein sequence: CATARDTNEKLFF.

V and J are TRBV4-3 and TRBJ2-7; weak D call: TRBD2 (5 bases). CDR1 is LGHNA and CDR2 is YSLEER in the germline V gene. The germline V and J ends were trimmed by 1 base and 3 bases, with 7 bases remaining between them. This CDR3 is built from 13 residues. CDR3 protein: CASSQGGSYEQYF. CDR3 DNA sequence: TGCGCCAGCAGCCAAGGAGGGAGCTACGAGCAGTACTTC.

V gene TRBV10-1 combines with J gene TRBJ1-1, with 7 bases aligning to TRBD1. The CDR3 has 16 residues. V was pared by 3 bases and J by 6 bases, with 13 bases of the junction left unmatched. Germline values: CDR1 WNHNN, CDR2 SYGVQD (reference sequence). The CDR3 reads CASSEGQALRVAEAFF. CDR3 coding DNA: TGCGCCAGCAGTGAAGGACAGGCCCTGCGAGTCGCTGAAGCTTTCTTT.

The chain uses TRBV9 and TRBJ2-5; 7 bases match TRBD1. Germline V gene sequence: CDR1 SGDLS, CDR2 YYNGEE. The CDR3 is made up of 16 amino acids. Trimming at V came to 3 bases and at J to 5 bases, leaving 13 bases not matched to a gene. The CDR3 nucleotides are TGTGCCAGCAGCGCCAGAAACCCGACAGGGATTGAGACCCAGTACTTC. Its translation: CASSARNPTGIETQYF. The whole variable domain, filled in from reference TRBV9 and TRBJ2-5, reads DSGVTQTPKHLITATGQRVTLRCSPRSGDLSVYWYQQSLDQGLQFLIQYYNGEERAKGNILERFSAQQFPDLHSELNLSSLELGDSALYFCASSARNPTGIETQYFGPGTRLLVL.

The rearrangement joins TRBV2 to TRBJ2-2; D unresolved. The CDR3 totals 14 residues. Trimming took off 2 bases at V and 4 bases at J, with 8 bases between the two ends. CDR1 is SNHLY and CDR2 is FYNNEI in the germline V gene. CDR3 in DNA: TGTGCCAGCAGTGAATTCACGCGCACCGGGGAGCTGTTTTTT. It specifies CASSEFTRTGELFF.

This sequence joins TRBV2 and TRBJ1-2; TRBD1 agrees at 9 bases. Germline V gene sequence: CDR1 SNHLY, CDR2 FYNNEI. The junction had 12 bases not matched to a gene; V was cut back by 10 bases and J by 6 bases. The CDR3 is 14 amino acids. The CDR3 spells CATPVGQGNDGYTF. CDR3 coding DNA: TGTGCCACCCCAGTAGGACAGGGGAACGATGGCTACACCTTC.

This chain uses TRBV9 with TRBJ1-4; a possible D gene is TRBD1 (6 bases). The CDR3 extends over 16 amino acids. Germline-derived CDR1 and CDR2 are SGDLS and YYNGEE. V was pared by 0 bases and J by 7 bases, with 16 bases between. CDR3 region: CASSVGVLQGPEKLFF. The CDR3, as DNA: TGTGCCAGCAGCGTAGGGGTGTTACAGGGACCTGAAAAACTGTTTTTT.